This T cell receptor (beta chain) originates from a study of T cell responses to AZD1222 COVID-19 vaccine. The assay was immunoSEQ multiplex PCR, and TCRdb's table has in-frame clones only and misses some. This table has approximately 100,000 clones, about nine tenths appearing once. V dropped 5 bases and J dropped 3 bases, with 13 bases sitting between them. Germline CDR1 MDHEN, CDR2 SYDVKM. The CDR3 length is 14 residues. This sample comprised peripheral blood, obtained on day 0 of AZD1222 vaccination. The receptor's source is an adult in good health. The chain employs TRBV28 and TRBJ1-1; D gene ambiguous. CDR3 in amino acids: CASSHRQAHTEAFF. The CDR3 DNA reads as TGTGCCAGCAGTCACCGACAAGCCCACACTGAAGCTTTCTTT.